The present T cell receptor (beta chain) was sequenced within a study of spatial heterogeneity in lung cancer. General study findings and limits: Tracking of tumor mutation counts was seen in expanded intratumoral alpha and beta TCR counts.

This clonotype was seen at least ten times. Antigen unknown. The time point here: sample taken at primary tumor resection. Trimming left V 0 bases short and J 7 bases short, with 13 bases between. Per the germline V gene, CDR1 is MNHEY and CDR2 is SVGAGI. The CDR3 is 15 amino acids. TCRdb reanalysed the 5' RACE reads using MiXCR and keeps one entry per CDR3 protein. Altogether around 13,000 distinct CDR3 sequences are present, 6.6% being singletons, with the ten largest covering around 3.2%. The material sequenced was lung tumor tissue, taken at surgery. The V call is TRBV6-5, the J call TRBJ1-5, with no clear D. This TCR was recovered from a female donor with early-stage non-small cell lung cancer. The CDR3 nucleotides read TGTGCCAGCAGTTACTCCCCCGGAATAGGGCAGCCCCAGCATTTT. This encodes CASSYSPGIGQPQHF.